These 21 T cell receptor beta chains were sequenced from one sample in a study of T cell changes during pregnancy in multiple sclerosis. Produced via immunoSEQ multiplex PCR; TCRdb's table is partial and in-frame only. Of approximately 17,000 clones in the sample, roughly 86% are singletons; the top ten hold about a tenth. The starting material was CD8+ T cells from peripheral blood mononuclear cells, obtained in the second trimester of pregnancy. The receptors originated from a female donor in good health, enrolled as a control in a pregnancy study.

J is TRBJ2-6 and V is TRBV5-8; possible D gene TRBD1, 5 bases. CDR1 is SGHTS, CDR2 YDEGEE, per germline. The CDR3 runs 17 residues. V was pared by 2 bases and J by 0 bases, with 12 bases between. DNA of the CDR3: TGTGCCAGCAGCTTAGACAGCCGATCCTCTGGGGCCAACGTCCTGACTTTC. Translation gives CASSLDSRSSGANVLTF. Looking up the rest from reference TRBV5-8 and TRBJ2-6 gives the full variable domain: EAGVTQSPTHLIKTRGQQATLRCSPISGHTSVYWYQQALGLGLQFLLWYDEGEERNRGNFPPRFSGRQFPNYSSELNVNALELEDSALYLCASSLDSRSSGANVLTFGAGSRLTVL.

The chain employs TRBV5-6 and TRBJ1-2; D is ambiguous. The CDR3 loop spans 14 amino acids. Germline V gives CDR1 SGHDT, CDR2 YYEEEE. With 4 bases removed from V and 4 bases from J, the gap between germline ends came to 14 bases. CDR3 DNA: TGTGCCAGCAGCCAGAAGGCGACGGGCTATGGCTACACCTTC. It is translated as CASSQKATGYGYTF.

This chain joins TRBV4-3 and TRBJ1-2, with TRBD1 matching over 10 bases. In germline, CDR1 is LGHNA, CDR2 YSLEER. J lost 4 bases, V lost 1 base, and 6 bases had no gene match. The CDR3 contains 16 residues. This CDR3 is CASSQGDRGLGYGYTF. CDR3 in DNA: TGCGCCAGCAGCCAAGGAGACAGGGGGCTCGGCTATGGCTACACCTTC.

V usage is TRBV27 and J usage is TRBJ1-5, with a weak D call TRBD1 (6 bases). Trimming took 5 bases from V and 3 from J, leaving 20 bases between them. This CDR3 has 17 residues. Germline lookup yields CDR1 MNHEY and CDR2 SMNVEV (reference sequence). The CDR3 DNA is TGTGCCAGCAGTGGGATGAGGGGGGGCCGCCTCAATCAGCCCCAGCATTTT. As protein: CASSGMRGGRLNQPQHF.

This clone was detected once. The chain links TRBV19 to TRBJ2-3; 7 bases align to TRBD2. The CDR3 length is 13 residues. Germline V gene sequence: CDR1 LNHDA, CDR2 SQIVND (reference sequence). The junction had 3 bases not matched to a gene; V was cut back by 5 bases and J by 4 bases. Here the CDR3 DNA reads TGTGCCAGTAGTCGTCGGGGGGCAGATACGCAGTATTTT. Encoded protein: CASSRRGADTQYF.

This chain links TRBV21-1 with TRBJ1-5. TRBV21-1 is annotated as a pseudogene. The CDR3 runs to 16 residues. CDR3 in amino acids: CASSPADSAGNQPQHF. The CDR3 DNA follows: TGTGCCAGCAGTCCGGCGGACTCGGCGGGTAATCAGCCCCAGCATTTT.

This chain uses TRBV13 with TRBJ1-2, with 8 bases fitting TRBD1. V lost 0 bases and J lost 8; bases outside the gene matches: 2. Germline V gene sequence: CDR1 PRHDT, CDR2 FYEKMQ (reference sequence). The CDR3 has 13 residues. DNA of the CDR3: TGTGCCAGCAGCTTAGGACAGGGGGAGGGCTACACCTTC. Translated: CASSLGQGEGYTF.

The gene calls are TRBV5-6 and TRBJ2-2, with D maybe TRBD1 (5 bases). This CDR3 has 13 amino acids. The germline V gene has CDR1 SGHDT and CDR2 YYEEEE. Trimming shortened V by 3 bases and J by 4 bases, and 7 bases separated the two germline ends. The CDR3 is CASSYDSTGELFF. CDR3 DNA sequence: TGTGCCAGCAGCTACGACAGCACCGGGGAGCTGTTTTTT.

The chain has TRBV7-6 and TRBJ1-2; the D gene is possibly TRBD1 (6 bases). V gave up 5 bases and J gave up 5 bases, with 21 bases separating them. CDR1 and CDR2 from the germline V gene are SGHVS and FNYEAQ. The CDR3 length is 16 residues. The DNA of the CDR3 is TGTGCCAGCAGCCCGACCTACCGGGACACTTCATATGGCTACACCTTC. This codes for CASSPTYRDTSYGYTF.

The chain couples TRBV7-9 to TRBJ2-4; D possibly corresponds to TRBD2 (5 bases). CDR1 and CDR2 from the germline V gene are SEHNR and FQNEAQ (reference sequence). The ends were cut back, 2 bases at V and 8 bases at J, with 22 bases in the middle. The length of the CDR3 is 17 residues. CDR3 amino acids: CASSLRVGLPNGDIQYF. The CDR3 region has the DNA TGTGCCAGCAGCTTAAGGGTAGGGCTCCCAAACGGGGACATTCAGTACTTC.

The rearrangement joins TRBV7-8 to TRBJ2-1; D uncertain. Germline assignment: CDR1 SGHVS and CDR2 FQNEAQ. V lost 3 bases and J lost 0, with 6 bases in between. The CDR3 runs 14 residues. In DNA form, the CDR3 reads TGTGCCAGCAGCTTTCATTTCTCCTACAATGAGCAGTTCTTC. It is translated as CASSFHFSYNEQFF.

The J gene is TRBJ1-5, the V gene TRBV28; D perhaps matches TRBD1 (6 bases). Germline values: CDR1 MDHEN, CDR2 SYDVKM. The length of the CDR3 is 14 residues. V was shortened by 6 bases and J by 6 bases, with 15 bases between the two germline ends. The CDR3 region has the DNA TGTGCCAGCAGGTACCAGGGGCAAGGTCAGCCCCAGCATTTT. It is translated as CASRYQGQGQPQHF.

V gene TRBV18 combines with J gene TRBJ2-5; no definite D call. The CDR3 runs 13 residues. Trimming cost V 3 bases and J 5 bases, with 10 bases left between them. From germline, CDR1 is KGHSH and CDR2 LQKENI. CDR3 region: CASSPYPRETQYF. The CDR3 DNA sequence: TGTGCCAGCTCACCTTACCCGAGGGAGACCCAGTACTTC. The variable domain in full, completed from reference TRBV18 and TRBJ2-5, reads NAGVMQNPRHLVRRRGQEARLRCSPMKGHSHVYWYRQLPEEGLKFMVYLQKENIIDESGMPKERFSAEFPKEGPSILRIQQVVRGDSAAYFCASSPYPRETQYFGPGTRLLVL.

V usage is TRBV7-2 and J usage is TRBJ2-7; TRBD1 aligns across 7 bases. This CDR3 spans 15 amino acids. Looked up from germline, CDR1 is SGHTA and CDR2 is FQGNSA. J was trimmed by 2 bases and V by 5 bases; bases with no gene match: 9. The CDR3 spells CASSPPWDSPYEQYF. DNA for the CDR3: TGTGCCAGCAGCCCGCCCTGGGACAGCCCCTACGAGCAGTACTTC.

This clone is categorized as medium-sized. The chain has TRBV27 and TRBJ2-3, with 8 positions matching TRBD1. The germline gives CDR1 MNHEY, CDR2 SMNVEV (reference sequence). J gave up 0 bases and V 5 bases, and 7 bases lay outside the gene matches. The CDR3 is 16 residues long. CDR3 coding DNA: TGTGCCAGCAGTCCAGGGGGCGGCCCTAGCACAGATACGCAGTATTTT. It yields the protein CASSPGGGPSTDTQYF.

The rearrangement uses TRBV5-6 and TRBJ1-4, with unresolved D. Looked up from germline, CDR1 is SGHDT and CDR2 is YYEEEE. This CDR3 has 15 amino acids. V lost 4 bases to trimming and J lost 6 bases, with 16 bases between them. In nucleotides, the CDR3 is TGTGCCAGCAGCACCCAAATGAGTGCCTATGAAAAACTGTTTTTT. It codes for CASSTQMSAYEKLFF.

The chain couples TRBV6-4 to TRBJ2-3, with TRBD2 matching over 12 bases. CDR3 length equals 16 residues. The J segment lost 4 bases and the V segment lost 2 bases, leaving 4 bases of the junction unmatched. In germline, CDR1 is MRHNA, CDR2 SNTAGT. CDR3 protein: CASSDASGGAPDTQYF. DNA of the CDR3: TGTGCCAGCAGTGACGCTAGCGGGGGGGCACCAGATACGCAGTATTTT.

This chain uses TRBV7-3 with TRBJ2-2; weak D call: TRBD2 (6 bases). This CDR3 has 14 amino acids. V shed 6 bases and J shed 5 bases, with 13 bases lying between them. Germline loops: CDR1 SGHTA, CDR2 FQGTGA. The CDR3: CASRPMGGTGELFF. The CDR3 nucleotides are TGTGCCAGCAGGCCTATGGGAGGAACCGGGGAGCTGTTTTTT.

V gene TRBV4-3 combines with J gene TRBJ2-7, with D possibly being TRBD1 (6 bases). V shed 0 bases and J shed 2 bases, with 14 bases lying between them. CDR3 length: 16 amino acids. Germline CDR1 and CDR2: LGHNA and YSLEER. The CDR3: CASSQDSEDRAYEQYF. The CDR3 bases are TGCGCCAGCAGCCAAGATAGCGAGGACAGAGCCTACGAGCAGTACTTC.

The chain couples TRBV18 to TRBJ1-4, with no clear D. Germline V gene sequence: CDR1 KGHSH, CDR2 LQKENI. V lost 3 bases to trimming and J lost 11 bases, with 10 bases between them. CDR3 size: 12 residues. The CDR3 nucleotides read TGTGCCAGCTCACCTGCGGAGGAGAAACTGTTTTTT. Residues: CASSPAEEKLFF.

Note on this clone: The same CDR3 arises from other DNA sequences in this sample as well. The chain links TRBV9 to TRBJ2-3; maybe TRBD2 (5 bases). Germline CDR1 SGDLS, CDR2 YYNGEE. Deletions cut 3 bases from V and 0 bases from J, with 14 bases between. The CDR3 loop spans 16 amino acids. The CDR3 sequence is CASSAKLATSTDTQYF. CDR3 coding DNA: TGTGCCAGCAGCGCCAAGCTAGCCACTAGCACAGATACGCAGTATTTT.